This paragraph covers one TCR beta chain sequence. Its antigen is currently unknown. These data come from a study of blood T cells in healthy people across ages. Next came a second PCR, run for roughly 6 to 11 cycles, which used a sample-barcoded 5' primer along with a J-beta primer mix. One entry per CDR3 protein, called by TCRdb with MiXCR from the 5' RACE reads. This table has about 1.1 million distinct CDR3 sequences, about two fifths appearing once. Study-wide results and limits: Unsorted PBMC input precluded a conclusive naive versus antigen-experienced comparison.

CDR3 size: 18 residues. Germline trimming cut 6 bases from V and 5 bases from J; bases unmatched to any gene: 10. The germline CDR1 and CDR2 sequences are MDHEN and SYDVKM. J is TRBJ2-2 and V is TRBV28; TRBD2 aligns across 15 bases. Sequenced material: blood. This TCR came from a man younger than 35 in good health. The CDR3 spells CASRDGTSGGRRTGELFF. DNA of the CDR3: TGTGCCAGCAGGGACGGGACTAGCGGGGGGAGAAGGACCGGGGAGCTGTTTTTT.